The clone carrying this TCR beta chain showed up just a few times. Its antigen remains unidentified. The entry originates in a study of identical twins. Findings and caveats of the study: Beta out-of-frame twin sharing showed a weaker excess.

Germline CDR1 and CDR2: SGHAT and FQDESV (reference sequence). The CDR3 consists of 18 residues. V shed 10 bases and J 0 bases; nucleotides not matched to a gene: 16. Each CDR3 protein gets one entry after TCRdb re-called the 5' RACE reads with MiXCR. The table has 700,000 or so distinct CDR3 sequences, over 20% seen once. These same records also appear under a second study, on T cells expressing NK-cell markers. In that study: Each TCR beta repertoire originated in sorted T cells that were CD3+CD56+NKG2C+, CD3+CD56+NKG2C- or CD3+CD56-NKG2C+. Seven of eight sequenced donors tested HCMV-seropositive; one tested seronegative.

This TCR was recovered from a woman under 30 in good health. The chain joins TRBV11-1 to TRBJ2-1; 9 bases are a match to TRBD2. Sequenced: PBMCs. For the CDR3, the DNA is TGTGCCACCGAGGAGGGGCGGGAGGGCCGGAGCTCCTACAATGAGCAGTTCTTC. Protein sequence: CATEEGREGRSSYNEQFF. The full variable domain, completed using reference TRBV11-1 and TRBJ2-1, is EAEVAQSPRYKITEKSQAVAFWCDPISGHATLYWYRQILGQGPELLVQFQDESVVDDSQLPKDRFSAERLKGVDSTLKIQPAELGDSAMYLCATEEGREGRSSYNEQFFGPGTRLTVL.